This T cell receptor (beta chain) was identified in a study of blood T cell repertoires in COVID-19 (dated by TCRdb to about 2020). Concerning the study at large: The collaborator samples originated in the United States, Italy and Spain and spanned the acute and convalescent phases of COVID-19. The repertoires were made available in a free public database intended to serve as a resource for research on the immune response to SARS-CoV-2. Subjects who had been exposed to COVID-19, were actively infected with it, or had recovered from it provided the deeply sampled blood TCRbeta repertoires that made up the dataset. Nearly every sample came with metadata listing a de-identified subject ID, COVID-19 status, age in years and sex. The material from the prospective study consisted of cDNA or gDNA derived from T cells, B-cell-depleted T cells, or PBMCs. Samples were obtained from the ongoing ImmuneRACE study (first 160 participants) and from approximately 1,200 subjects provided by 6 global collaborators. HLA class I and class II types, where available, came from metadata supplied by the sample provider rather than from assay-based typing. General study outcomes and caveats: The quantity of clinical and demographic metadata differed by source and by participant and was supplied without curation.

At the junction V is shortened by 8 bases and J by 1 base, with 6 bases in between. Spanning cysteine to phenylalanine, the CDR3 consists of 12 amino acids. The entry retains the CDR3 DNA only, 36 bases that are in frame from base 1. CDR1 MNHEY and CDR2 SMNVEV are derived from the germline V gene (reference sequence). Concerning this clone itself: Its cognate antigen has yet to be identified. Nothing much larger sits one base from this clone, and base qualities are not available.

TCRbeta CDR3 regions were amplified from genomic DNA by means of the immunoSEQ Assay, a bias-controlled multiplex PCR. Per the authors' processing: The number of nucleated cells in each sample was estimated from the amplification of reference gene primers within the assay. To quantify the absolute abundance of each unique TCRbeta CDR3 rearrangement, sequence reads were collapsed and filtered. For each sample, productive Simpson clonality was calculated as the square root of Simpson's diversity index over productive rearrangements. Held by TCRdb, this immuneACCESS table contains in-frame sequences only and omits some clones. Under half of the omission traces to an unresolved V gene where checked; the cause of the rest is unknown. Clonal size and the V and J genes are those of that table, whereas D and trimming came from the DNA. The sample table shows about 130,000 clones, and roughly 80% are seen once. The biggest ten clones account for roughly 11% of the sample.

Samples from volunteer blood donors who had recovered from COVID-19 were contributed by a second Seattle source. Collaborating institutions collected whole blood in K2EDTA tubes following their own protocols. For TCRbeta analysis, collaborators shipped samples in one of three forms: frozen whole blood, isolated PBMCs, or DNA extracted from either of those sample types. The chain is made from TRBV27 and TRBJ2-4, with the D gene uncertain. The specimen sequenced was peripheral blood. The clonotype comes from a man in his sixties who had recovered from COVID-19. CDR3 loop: CASGDAKNIQYF. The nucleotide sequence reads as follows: TGTGCCAGCGGAGATGCCAAAAACATTCAGTACTTC.